These 25 T cell receptor beta chains came from one sample sequenced in a study of T cell responses to AZD1222 COVID-19 vaccine. The assay was immunoSEQ multiplex PCR, and TCRdb's table has in-frame clones only and misses some. Altogether 160,000 or so clones are present, around 87% being singletons, with the ten largest covering roughly 9.7%. This material consisted of peripheral blood, taken 28 days after the second AZD1222 dose. These receptors were obtained from an adult who received the AZD1222 COVID-19 vaccine.

The chain uses TRBV5-4 and TRBJ2-1; D perhaps matches TRBD1 (6 bases). The germline CDR1 and CDR2 sequences are SGHNT and YYREEE (reference sequence). The germline V and J ends were trimmed by 0 bases and 7 bases, with 14 bases remaining between them. The CDR3 covers 15 residues. CDR3 sequence: CASSLGRGLGNEQFF. In nucleotides, the CDR3 is TGTGCCAGCAGCTTGGGCAGGGGTCTTGGGAATGAGCAGTTCTTC.

The gene calls are TRBV28 and TRBJ1-3; perhaps TRBD1 as D (6 bases). The germline V and J ends were trimmed by 4 bases and 0 bases, with 16 bases remaining between them. CDR1 is MDHEN, CDR2 SYDVKM, per germline. The CDR3 totals 17 residues. CDR3 sequence (DNA): TGTGCCAGCAGTTCCAGGGGACGGGGGAGCTCTGGAAACACCATATATTTT. This sequence encodes CASSSRGRGSSGNTIYF.

The chain couples TRBV7-2 to TRBJ2-2; D not certain. The CDR3 has 15 amino acids. The germline gives CDR1 SGHTA, CDR2 FQGNSA. Trimming removed 2 bases from V and 4 bases from J, with 11 bases in between. The CDR3 sequence is CASSLTRRSTGELFF. The CDR3 nucleotides read TGTGCCAGCAGCTTAACCAGAAGATCCACCGGGGAGCTGTTTTTT.

The gene calls are TRBV5-1 and TRBJ1-4, with D perhaps matching TRBD1 (5 bases). Trimming took off 4 bases at V and 8 bases at J, with 15 bases between the two ends. The CDR3 covers 14 residues. Germline V gene lookup returns CDR1 SGHRS and CDR2 YFSETQ. CDR3 protein: CASSDRWGGEKLFF. The CDR3 DNA is TGCGCCAGCAGCGATAGATGGGGCGGAGAAAAACTGTTTTTT.

J is TRBJ2-7 and V is TRBV20-1; 8 bases fit TRBD2. The V gene's germline CDR1 is DFQATT and CDR2 SNEGSKA (reference sequence). Losses at the gene ends were 3 bases for V and 3 bases for J; bases not matched to a gene: 7. The CDR3 spans 14 residues. The CDR3 protein is CSASNSGKHYEQYF. For the CDR3, the DNA is TGCAGTGCTAGTAATAGCGGGAAGCACTACGAGCAGTACTTC.

The chain links TRBV7-9 to TRBJ2-2, with 7 positions matching TRBD2. J gave up 6 bases and V 1 base, and 5 bases lay outside the gene matches. The CDR3 spans 15 residues. Germline assignment: CDR1 SEHNR and CDR2 FQNEAQ (reference sequence). DNA for the CDR3: TGTGCCAGCAGCTTAGGGGAGGGCCCGGCCGGGGAGCTGTTTTTT. It is translated as CASSLGEGPAGELFF.

The chain has TRBV5-4 and TRBJ2-1; TRBD2 matches 15 bases. CDR1 and CDR2 from the germline V gene are SGHNT and YYREEE (reference sequence). V dropped 4 bases and J dropped 4; count of bases not matched to a gene: 6. CDR3 length: 17 amino acids. The DNA of the CDR3 is TGTGCCAGCAGCCCGGGGGGGACTAGCGGGAGGTACAATGAGCAGTTCTTC. It encodes CASSPGGTSGRYNEQFF.

This clone came up a few times. The chain links TRBV7-9 to TRBJ2-1; TRBD1 is a possible D gene (5 bases). Per the germline V gene, CDR1 is SEHNR and CDR2 is FQNEAQ (reference sequence). The V gene lost 5 bases and the J gene lost 6 bases, with 17 bases spanning the gap. There are 15 residues in the CDR3. In nucleotides, the CDR3 is TGTGCCAGCAGCCCGAAGATCAGGGTTGGCAATGAGCAGTTCTTC. This translates into CASSPKIRVGNEQFF.

The chain recombines TRBV15 with TRBJ1-3, with TRBD1 as a possible D gene (5 bases). The CDR3 is 15 residues long. The V end was cut by 0 bases, the J end by 4 bases, with 10 bases between. Germline CDR1 and CDR2: LNHNV and YYDKDF (reference sequence). CDR3 in amino acids: CATSRDAGSGNTIYF. The CDR3 DNA is TGTGCCACCAGCAGAGATGCAGGGTCGGGAAACACCATATATTTT.

This clone was detected only once. This chain links TRBV5-1 with TRBJ2-1, with a weak D call TRBD1 (7 bases). Trimming pared 0 bases from V and 0 bases from J, leaving 10 bases between. The CDR3 length is 16 residues. Germline CDR1 is SGHRS and CDR2 is YFSETQ. CDR3 region: CASSLAGGGSYNEQFF. The CDR3 DNA reads TGCGCCAGCAGCTTGGCAGGGGGAGGCTCCTACAATGAGCAGTTCTTC.

Turning to this clone: One end of the junction does not line up with germline, which may come from a read error. The chain is built from TRBV18 and TRBJ2-7; 9 nucleotides line up with TRBD1. The germline gives CDR1 KGHSH, CDR2 LQKENI. The CDR3 sequence is 14 residues long. The CDR3 DNA sequence: TGTGCCAGCTCATCGGGACAGGGCTCCCACGAGCAGTACTTC. Protein: CASSSGQGSHEQYF.

The rearrangement uses TRBV6-1 and TRBJ2-7; D perhaps matches TRBD1 (5 bases). CDR3 length: 14 amino acids. V was pared by 0 bases and J by 3 bases, with 9 bases between. Germline V gene data show CDR1 as MNHNS and CDR2 as SASEGT. CDR3 loop: CASSEATERYEQYF. In DNA, the CDR3 is TGTGCCAGCAGTGAAGCGACAGAACGCTACGAGCAGTACTTC.

V gene TRBV7-2 combines with J gene TRBJ1-3; D gene uncertain. Germline CDR1 and CDR2: SGHTA and FQGNSA. The CDR3 is 18 amino acids. Trimming took off 6 bases at V and 0 bases at J, with 21 bases between the two ends. In DNA, the CDR3 is TGTGCCAGCAGGCGGGGTGGGCCAATTGTTACCTCTGGAAACACCATATATTTT. It specifies CASRRGGPIVTSGNTIYF.

This clone was detected only a few times. The rearrangement joins TRBV7-9 to TRBJ2-7; D is ambiguous. The CDR3 covers 12 residues. V was shortened by 1 base and J by 6 bases, with 7 bases between the two germline ends. Germline V gene lookup returns CDR1 SEHNR and CDR2 FQNEAQ (reference sequence). CDR3 residues: CASSLDPIEQYF. In DNA, the CDR3 is TGTGCCAGCAGCTTAGATCCAATCGAGCAGTACTTC.

The chain recombines TRBV5-4 with TRBJ1-2; D unresolved. V lost 4 bases, J lost 2 bases, and 15 bases lay in between. The V gene's germline CDR1 is SGHNT and CDR2 YYREEE (reference sequence). This CDR3 has 15 residues. CDR3: CASSPRVGLNYGYTF. The CDR3 nucleotides read TGTGCCAGCAGCCCGCGGGTCGGCTTAAACTATGGCTACACCTTC. The whole variable domain, filled in from reference TRBV5-4 and TRBJ1-2, reads ETGVTQSPTHLIKTRGQQVTLRCSSQSGHNTVSWYQQALGQGPQFIFQYYREEENGRGNFPPRFSGLQFPNYSSELNVNALELDDSALYLCASSPRVGLNYGYTFGSGTRLTVV.

The V gene is TRBV9, the J gene TRBJ1-3, with D uncertain. The length of the CDR3 is 15 residues. Germline V lookup: CDR1 SGDLS, CDR2 YYNGEE. Trimming removed 2 bases from V and 0 bases from J, with 9 bases in between. CDR3 amino acids: CASSVTGDSGNTIYF. The CDR3 region has the DNA TGTGCCAGCAGCGTTACGGGCGACTCTGGAAACACCATATATTTT.

The chain couples TRBV15 to TRBJ2-3; D not resolved. This CDR3 comprises 14 residues. V was pared by 0 bases and J by 4 bases, with 8 bases between. Germline CDR1 reads LNHNV; CDR2 reads YYDKDF (reference sequence). The CDR3 DNA reads TGTGCCACCAGCAGAGATTTGGGATCAGATACGCAGTATTTT. This translates into CATSRDLGSDTQYF.

The CDR3: CASQLGGGFEKLFF. The DNA for the CDR3 is TGTGCCAGCCAATTAGGAGGGGGATTCGAAAAACTGTTTTTT. This chain connects TRBV28 to TRBJ1-4; D possibly corresponds to TRBD1 (6 bases). CDR3 size: 14 residues. Per germline, CDR1 MDHEN and CDR2 SYDVKM. V was clipped by 8 bases and J by 8 bases, with 18 bases between them.

As regards this clone: At the DNA level, this CDR3 is encoded by other sequences in the same sample as well. The J gene is TRBJ2-2, the V gene TRBV9, with a possible D match to TRBD2 (5 bases). Germline V gene sequence: CDR1 SGDLS, CDR2 YYNGEE. The CDR3 loop spans 13 amino acids. V was cut by 1 base and J by 6 bases, with 7 bases left in between. Here the CDR3 reads CASSVIGAGELFF. As DNA, the CDR3 is TGTGCCAGCAGCGTAATCGGGGCCGGGGAGCTGTTTTTT.

The CDR3 DNA reads TGTGCCAGCAGCTTAGCGGCCGGACAGGGGACAGATACGCAGTATTTT. Its translation: CASSLAAGQGTDTQYF. The rearrangement joins TRBV7-2 to TRBJ2-3; 9 bases match TRBD1. CDR3 length: 16 residues. From germline, CDR1 is SGHTA and CDR2 FQGNSA. V was clipped by 0 bases and J by 3 bases; unmatched bases: 4.

The J gene is TRBJ1-2, the V gene TRBV7-2; 7 positions agree with TRBD1. CDR1 and CDR2 (germline): SGHTA, FQGNSA. The CDR3 is 13 amino acids. The V segment lost 8 bases and the J segment 2 bases; nucleotides outside the gene matches: 5. CDR3 bases: TGTGCCAGCGTGCAGGGGGTCAACTATGGCTACACCTTC. Translated: CASVQGVNYGYTF.

There are a few counts of this clone. The CDR3 region is CASSSRNSGRLQGEQFF. The CDR3 DNA is TGTGCCAGCAGCTCTCGTAATAGCGGGAGGCTCCAGGGTGAGCAGTTCTTC. The V call is TRBV7-3, the J call TRBJ2-1; 10 positions match TRBD2. CDR1 is SGHTA, CDR2 FQGTGA, per germline. The CDR3 covers 17 residues. V lost 4 bases, J lost 9 bases, and 15 bases stayed unmatched.

V gene TRBV29-1 combines with J gene TRBJ1-1; tentative D call: TRBD1 (5 bases). The germline V gene has CDR1 SQVTM and CDR2 ANQGSEA. The V and J ends lost 6 bases and 5 bases respectively, with 19 bases between them. This CDR3 has 14 amino acids. The CDR3 DNA sequence: TGCAGCGTCCAAAAGGTAGGGGCATGGACTGAAGCTTTCTTT. As protein: CSVQKVGAWTEAFF.

The chain joins TRBV28 to TRBJ1-4; no firm D call. Germline V gene lookup returns CDR1 MDHEN and CDR2 SYDVKM. V lost 3 bases to trimming and J lost 7 bases, with 6 bases between them. The CDR3 is 12 residues long. The CDR3 nucleotides read TGTGCCAGCAGTTTGGAGGCTGAAAAACTGTTTTTT. It translates to CASSLEAEKLFF.

This chain connects TRBV28 to TRBJ2-7; D is unclear. The germline V gene has CDR1 MDHEN and CDR2 SYDVKM. Trimming cost V 6 bases and J 1 base, with 4 bases left between them. CDR3 length equals 11 residues. The DNA for the CDR3 is TGTGCCAGCAGGAGGTCCTACGAGCAGTACTTC. The encoded protein is CASRRSYEQYF.